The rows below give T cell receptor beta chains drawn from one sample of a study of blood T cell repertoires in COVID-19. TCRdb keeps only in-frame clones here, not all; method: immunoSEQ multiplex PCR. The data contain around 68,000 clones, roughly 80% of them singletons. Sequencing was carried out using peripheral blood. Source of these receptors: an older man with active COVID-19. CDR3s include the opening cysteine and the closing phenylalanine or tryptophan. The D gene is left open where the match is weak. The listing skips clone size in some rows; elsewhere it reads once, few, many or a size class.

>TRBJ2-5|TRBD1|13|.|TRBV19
CASSPGQGGTQYF
TGTGCCAGTAGTCCCGGACAGGGGGGGACCCAGTACTTC
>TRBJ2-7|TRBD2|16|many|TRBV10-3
CAITPSGGAGSGEQYF
TGTGCCATCACCCCTAGCGGGGGGGCCGGGTCTGGCGAGCAGTACTTC
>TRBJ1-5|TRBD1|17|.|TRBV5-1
CASSLGSGGLGNQPQHF
TGCGCCAGCAGCTTGGGGTCAGGGGGCTTAGGCAATCAGCCCCAGCATTTT
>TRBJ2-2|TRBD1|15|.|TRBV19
CASSIGGGLAGELFF
TGTGCCAGTAGTATAGGAGGGGGCCTCGCCGGGGAGCTGTTTTTT
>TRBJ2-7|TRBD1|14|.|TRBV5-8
CASSYGQGAVEQYF
TGTGCCAGCAGCTACGGACAGGGGGCGGTCGAGCAGTACTTC
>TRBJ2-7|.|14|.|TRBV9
CASSVDDGGLGQYF
TGTGCCAGCAGCGTCGACGATGGGGGCCTCGGGCAGTACTTC
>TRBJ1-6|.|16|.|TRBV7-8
CASSQQGIYPNSPLHF
TGTGCCAGCAGCCAACAGGGCATTTATCCAAATTCACCCCTCCACTTT
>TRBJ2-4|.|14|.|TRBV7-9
CASSSVGWLNIQYF
TGTGCCAGCAGCTCCGTCGGGTGGTTAAACATTCAGTACTTC
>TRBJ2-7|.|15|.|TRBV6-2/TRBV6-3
CASSSPGGYVDEQYF
TGTGCCAGCAGTTCTCCAGGGGGGTATGTGGACGAGCAGTACTTC
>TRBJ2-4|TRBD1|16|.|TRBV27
CASTPRYRGQGNIQYF
TGTGCCAGCACCCCAAGGTACAGGGGGCAAGGGAACATTCAGTACTTC
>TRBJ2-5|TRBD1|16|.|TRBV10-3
CATRPTGDRGRETQYF
TGTGCCACGCGGCCGACGGGGGACAGGGGGAGGGAGACCCAGTACTTC
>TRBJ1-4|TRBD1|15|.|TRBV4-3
CASSQQQGFGEKLFF
TGCGCCAGCAGCCAACAACAGGGGTTTGGTGAAAAACTGTTTTTT
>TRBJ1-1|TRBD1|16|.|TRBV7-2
CASSGQGKSAGTEAFF
TGTGCCAGCAGCGGACAGGGTAAAAGTGCGGGCACTGAAGCTTTCTTT
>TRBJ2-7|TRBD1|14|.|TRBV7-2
CASSLAGTGYEQYF
TGTGCCAGCAGCTTAGCCGGGACAGGCTACGAGCAGTACTTC
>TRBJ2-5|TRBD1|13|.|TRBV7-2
CASSRTGGETQYF
TGTGCCAGCAGCCGGACAGGGGGCGAGACCCAGTACTTC